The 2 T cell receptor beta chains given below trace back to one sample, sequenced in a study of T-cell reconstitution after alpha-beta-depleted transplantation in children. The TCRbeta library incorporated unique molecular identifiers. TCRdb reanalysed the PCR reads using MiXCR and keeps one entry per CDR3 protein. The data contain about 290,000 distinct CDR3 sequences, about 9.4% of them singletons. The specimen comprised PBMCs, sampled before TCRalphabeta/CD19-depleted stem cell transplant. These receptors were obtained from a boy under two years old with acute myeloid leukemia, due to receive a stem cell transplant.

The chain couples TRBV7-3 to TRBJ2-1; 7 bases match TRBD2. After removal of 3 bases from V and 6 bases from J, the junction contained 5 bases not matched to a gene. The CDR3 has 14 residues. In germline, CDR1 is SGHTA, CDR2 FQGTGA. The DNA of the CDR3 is TGTGCCAGCAGCTTTGGACTAGACCCCAATGAGCAGTTCTTC. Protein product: CASSFGLDPNEQFF.

The CDR3 nucleotides read TGCAGTGCCGGGTGGACAGGGAGAATGAATGAGCAGTTCTTC. Its translation is CSAGWTGRMNEQFF. V usage is TRBV20-1 and J usage is TRBJ2-1; 8 nucleotides match TRBD1. CDR1 and CDR2 (germline): DFQATT, SNEGSKA (reference sequence). After removal of 6 bases from V and 7 bases from J, the junction contained 11 bases not matched to a gene. The CDR3 spans 14 residues.